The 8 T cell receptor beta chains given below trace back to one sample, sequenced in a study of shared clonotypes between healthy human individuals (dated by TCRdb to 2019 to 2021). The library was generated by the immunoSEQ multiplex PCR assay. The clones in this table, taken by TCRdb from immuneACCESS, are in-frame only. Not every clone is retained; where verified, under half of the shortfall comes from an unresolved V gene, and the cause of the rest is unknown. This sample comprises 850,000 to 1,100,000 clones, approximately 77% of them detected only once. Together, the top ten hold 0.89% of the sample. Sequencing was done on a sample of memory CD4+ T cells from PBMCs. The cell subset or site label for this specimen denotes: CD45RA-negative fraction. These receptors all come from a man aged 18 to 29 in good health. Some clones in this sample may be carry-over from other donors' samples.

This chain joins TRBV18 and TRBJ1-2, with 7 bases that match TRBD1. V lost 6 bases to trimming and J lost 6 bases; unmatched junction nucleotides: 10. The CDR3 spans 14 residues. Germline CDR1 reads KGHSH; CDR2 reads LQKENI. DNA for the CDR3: TGTGCCAGCTCGCCAAATAAGGGACAGCATGGCTACACCTTC. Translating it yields CASSPNKGQHGYTF.

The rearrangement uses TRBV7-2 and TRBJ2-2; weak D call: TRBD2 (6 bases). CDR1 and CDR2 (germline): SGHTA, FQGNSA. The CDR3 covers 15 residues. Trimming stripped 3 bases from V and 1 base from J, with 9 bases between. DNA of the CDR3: TGTGCCAGCAGCTTCGGGCGGGGGAACACCGGGGAGCTGTTTTTT. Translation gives CASSFGRGNTGELFF. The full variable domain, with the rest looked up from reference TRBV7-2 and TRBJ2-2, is GAGVSQSPSNKVTEKGKDVELRCDPISGHTALYWYRQSLGQGLEFLIYFQGNSAPDKSGLPSDRFSAERTGGSVSTLTIQRTQQEDSAVYLCASSFGRGNTGELFFGEGSRLTVL.

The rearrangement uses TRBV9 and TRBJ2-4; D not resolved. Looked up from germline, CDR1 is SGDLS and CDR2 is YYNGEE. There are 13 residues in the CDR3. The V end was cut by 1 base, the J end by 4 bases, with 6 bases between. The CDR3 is CASSVTSKNIQYF. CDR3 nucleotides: TGTGCCAGCAGCGTAACCAGTAAAAACATTCAGTACTTC.

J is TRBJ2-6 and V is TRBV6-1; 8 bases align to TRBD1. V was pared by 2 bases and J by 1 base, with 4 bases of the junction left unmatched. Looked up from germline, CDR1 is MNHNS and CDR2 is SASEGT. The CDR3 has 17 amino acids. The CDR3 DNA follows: TGTGCCAGCAGTGAACGACAGGGGATATCTGGGGCCAACGTCCTGACTTTC. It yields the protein CASSERQGISGANVLTF.

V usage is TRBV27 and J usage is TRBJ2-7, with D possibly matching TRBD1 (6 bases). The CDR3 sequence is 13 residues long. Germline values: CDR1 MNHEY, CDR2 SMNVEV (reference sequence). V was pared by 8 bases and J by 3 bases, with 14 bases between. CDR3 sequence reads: CASPEGVGYEQYF. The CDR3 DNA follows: TGTGCCAGCCCTGAGGGGGTAGGCTACGAGCAGTACTTC.

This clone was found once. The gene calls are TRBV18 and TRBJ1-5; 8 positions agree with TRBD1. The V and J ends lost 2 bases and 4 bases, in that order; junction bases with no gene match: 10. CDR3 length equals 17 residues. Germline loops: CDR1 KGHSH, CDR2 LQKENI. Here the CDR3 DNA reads TGTGCCAGCTCACCATGGGACAGGAGAGTCGTAAATCAGCCCCAGCATTTT. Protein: CASSPWDRRVVNQPQHF. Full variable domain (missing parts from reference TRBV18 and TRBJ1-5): NAGVMQNPRHLVRRRGQEARLRCSPMKGHSHVYWYRQLPEEGLKFMVYLQKENIIDESGMPKERFSAEFPKEGPSILRIQQVVRGDSAAYFCASSPWDRRVVNQPQHFGDGTRLSIL.

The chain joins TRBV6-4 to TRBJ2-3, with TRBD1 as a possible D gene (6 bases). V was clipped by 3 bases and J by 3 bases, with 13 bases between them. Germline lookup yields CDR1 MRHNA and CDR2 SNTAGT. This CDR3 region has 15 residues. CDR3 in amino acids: CASSEVKGETDTQYF. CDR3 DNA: TGTGCCAGCAGTGAAGTAAAGGGGGAGACAGATACGCAGTATTTT.

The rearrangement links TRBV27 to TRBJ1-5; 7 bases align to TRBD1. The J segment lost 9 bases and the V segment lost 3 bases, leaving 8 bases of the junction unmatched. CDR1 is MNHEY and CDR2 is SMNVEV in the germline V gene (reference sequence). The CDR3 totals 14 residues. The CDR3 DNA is TGTGCCAGCAGTTTGCAGGGGGTAAAAGGGCCCCAGCATTTT. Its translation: CASSLQGVKGPQHF.